Following are 32 T cell receptor beta chains from one sample sequenced in a study of cytomegalovirus exposure and HLA in healthy donors. Clones were read by immunoSEQ multiplex PCR, and TCRdb kept only the in-frame ones, dropping some. This table has fewer than 150,000 clones, approximately 86% appearing once. Specimen: PBMCs. The source is a woman aged 18-35 years in good health and CMV-seropositive.

This clone was detected only once. The chain recombines TRBV27 with TRBJ2-2; TRBD1 agrees at 7 bases. CDR1 and CDR2 (germline): MNHEY, SMNVEV (reference sequence). V dropped 9 bases and J dropped 6; count of bases not matched to a gene: 13. The CDR3 length is 15 residues. CDR3 residues: CARKIGTDEAGELFF. In DNA form, the CDR3 reads TGTGCCAGAAAAATTGGGACAGACGAGGCCGGGGAGCTGTTTTTT.

This chain links TRBV15 with TRBJ2-5; D may be TRBD1 (5 bases). The germline V gene encodes CDR1 LNHNV and CDR2 YYDKDF (reference sequence). The CDR3 contains 14 residues. V was pared by 0 bases and J by 1 base, with 6 bases between. The CDR3 sequence is CATSRDRAQETQYF. CDR3 nucleotide sequence: TGTGCCACCAGCAGAGACAGGGCCCAAGAGACCCAGTACTTC.

The V gene is TRBV2, the J gene TRBJ1-5, with a tentative D call TRBD1 (5 bases). This CDR3 has 12 amino acids. The germline V and J ends were trimmed by 6 bases and 7 bases, with 10 bases remaining between them. The germline V gene encodes CDR1 SNHLY and CDR2 FYNNEI. CDR3 protein: CASRGDSQPQHF. For the CDR3, the DNA is TGTGCCAGCAGGGGGGACTCGCAGCCCCAGCATTTT.

The chain employs TRBV11-2 and TRBJ1-2; D unclear. Germline V gene sequence: CDR1 SGHAT, CDR2 FQNNGV. The CDR3 is 13 residues long. V was clipped by 2 bases and J by 4 bases, with 8 bases between them. CDR3: CASSLRELYGYTF. The DNA for the CDR3 is TGTGCCAGCAGCTTACGGGAGCTCTATGGCTACACCTTC.

The chain employs TRBV5-1 and TRBJ2-5; no clear D. The V end lost 3 bases, the J end lost 5 bases, and 11 bases lay between the germline ends. This CDR3 contains 13 residues. The germline CDR1 and CDR2 sequences are SGHRS and YFSETQ. The CDR3 coding sequence is TGCGCCAGCAGCTCCCTAGAAAAGGAGACCCAGTACTTC. It codes for CASSSLEKETQYF.

This rearrangement joins TRBV19 to TRBJ1-5; no clear D gene. CDR1 LNHDA and CDR2 SQIVND come from the germline V gene (reference sequence). Trimming took off 0 bases at V and 5 bases at J, with 11 bases between the two ends. The CDR3 is made up of 15 amino acids. CDR3 sequence reads: CASSIEGSFYQPQHF. The CDR3 DNA reads as TGTGCCAGTAGTATAGAGGGCAGCTTTTATCAGCCCCAGCATTTT.

The chain uses TRBV18 and TRBJ1-1; no clear D gene. The germline V gene encodes CDR1 KGHSH and CDR2 LQKENI. Trimming took off 3 bases at V and 3 bases at J, with 8 bases between the two ends. CDR3 length equals 13 residues. CDR3 DNA sequence: TGTGCCAGCTCACCCCTCGTCGACACTGAAGCTTTCTTT. Amino acid sequence: CASSPLVDTEAFF.

The chain couples TRBV11-1 to TRBJ2-5; 7 nucleotides match TRBD1. The CDR3 has 16 amino acids. V was pared by 5 bases and J by 2 bases, with 11 bases of the junction left unmatched. Per germline, CDR1 SGHAT and CDR2 FQDESV (reference sequence). CDR3 DNA: TGTGCCAGCAGCCCCCCCGCGACACAGGGGCAAGAGACCCAGTACTTC. Encoded protein: CASSPPATQGQETQYF.

The J gene is TRBJ1-1, the V gene TRBV19; 10 nucleotides align to TRBD1. This CDR3 comprises 14 residues. V dropped 7 bases and J dropped 6; count of bases not matched to a gene: 8. Germline V gene data show CDR1 as LNHDA and CDR2 as SQIVND (reference sequence). The CDR3 region has the DNA TGTGCCAGTAACCGGGACAGGGGTGCCCCTGAAGCTTTCTTT. It translates to CASNRDRGAPEAFF.

The chain employs TRBV19 and TRBJ2-7; 10 positions agree with TRBD2. The CDR3 runs 14 residues. V lost 9 bases and J lost 5; bases outside the gene matches: 10. CDR1 is LNHDA, CDR2 SQIVND, per germline (reference sequence). For the CDR3, the DNA is TGTGCCAGCGTCTCCTCTAGCGGGAGCGACGAGCAGTACTTC. Its protein is CASVSSSGSDEQYF.

The rearrangement joins TRBV28 to TRBJ2-7; 8 nucleotides agree with TRBD1. The trim removed 1 base at V and 5 bases at J, leaving 4 bases unmatched. The CDR3 is 14 amino acids. Per the germline V gene, CDR1 is MDHEN and CDR2 is SYDVKM. In DNA, the CDR3 is TGTGCCAGCAGTTTATATCGGACAGGGAACGAGCAGTACTTC. This encodes CASSLYRTGNEQYF.

The count of this clone is one. The chain couples TRBV2 to TRBJ2-5, with TRBD2 matching 7 bases. The germline gives CDR1 SNHLY, CDR2 FYNNEI. Trimming removed 6 bases from V and 7 bases from J; junction bases left unmatched: 8. The CDR3 contains 13 residues. CDR3 region: CASRGAGSGTQYF. The CDR3 DNA reads TGTGCCAGCAGGGGAGCGGGGTCCGGGACCCAGTACTTC.

The V gene is TRBV7-3, the J gene TRBJ2-3; 10 bases agree with TRBD2. The CDR3 consists of 18 residues. V shed 2 bases and J 6 bases; nucleotides not matched to a gene: 14. The germline CDR1 and CDR2 sequences are SGHTA and FQGTGA. The CDR3 DNA reads TGTGCCAGCAGCTTACGTCACCCCCTAGCGGGAGAGGGGGATACGCAGTATTTT. This codes for CASSLRHPLAGEGDTQYF.

The chain recombines TRBV28 with TRBJ2-1, with unresolved D. V was trimmed by 6 bases and J by 4 bases, leaving 22 bases between them. This CDR3 spans 17 amino acids. Germline CDR1 MDHEN, CDR2 SYDVKM. Here the CDR3 DNA reads TGTGCCAGCAGCAAAGGCCTGCTACAGAAGATATACAATGAGCAGTTCTTC. Translating gives CASSKGLLQKIYNEQFF.

This chain links TRBV6-5 with TRBJ2-1; the match to TRBD2 covers 8 bases. CDR3 length: 15 amino acids. CDR1 is MNHEY, CDR2 SVGAGI, per germline. V shed 6 bases, J shed 8 bases, and the junction held 12 bases outside the gene matches. The CDR3 spells CASSPGGGRSHEQFF. CDR3 nucleotide sequence: TGTGCCAGCAGCCCAGGCGGCGGGAGGTCACATGAGCAGTTCTTC.

The table lists this clone with a few counts. CDR3 coding DNA: TGTGCCAGCAGTGAACATTTGCGTGTGAACGCTTTCTTT. Its translation: CASSEHLRVNAFF. The chain recombines TRBV6-1 with TRBJ1-1; D call uncertain. The CDR3 is 13 residues long. The V gene lost 2 bases and the J gene lost 11 bases, with 15 bases spanning the gap. The germline gives CDR1 MNHNS, CDR2 SASEGT.

The chain joins TRBV7-2 to TRBJ1-2; possibly TRBD1 for D (6 bases). The CDR3 consists of 15 residues. Germline CDR1 and CDR2: SGHTA and FQGNSA. Trimming shortened V by 5 bases and J by 1 base, and 14 bases separated the two germline ends. CDR3 bases: TGTGCCAGCAGCCCGGGGGGGGGCAATAACTATGGCTACACCTTC. As protein: CASSPGGGNNYGYTF. Filled out from reference TRBV7-2 and TRBJ1-2, the complete variable domain reads GAGVSQSPSNKVTEKGKDVELRCDPISGHTALYWYRQSLGQGLEFLIYFQGNSAPDKSGLPSDRFSAERTGGSVSTLTIQRTQQEDSAVYLCASSPGGGNNYGYTFGSGTRLTVV.

The V call is TRBV7-9, the J call TRBJ2-5; no clear D gene. Trimming left V 5 bases short and J 3 bases short, with 13 bases between. The CDR3 is made up of 14 amino acids. Germline CDR1 and CDR2: SEHNR and FQNEAQ (reference sequence). CDR3 sequence reads: CASSPMSGKETQYF. The CDR3, as DNA: TGTGCCAGCAGCCCCATGTCAGGAAAAGAGACCCAGTACTTC.

The J gene is TRBJ2-7, the V gene TRBV28; D possibly corresponds to TRBD2 (7 bases). Germline V gene data show CDR1 as MDHEN and CDR2 as SYDVKM. This CDR3 spans 14 amino acids. V was shortened by 0 bases and J by 7 bases, with 13 bases between the two germline ends. The CDR3 DNA follows: TGTGCCAGCAGTTTATGGGGGGGGCCTCGGGAGCAGTACTTC. Protein product: CASSLWGGPREQYF. Together with reference TRBV28 and TRBJ2-7, the CDR3 gives the full variable domain: DVKVTQSSRYLVKRTGEKVFLECVQDMDHENMFWYRQDPGLGLRLIYFSYDVKMKEKGDIPEGYSVSREKKERFSLILESASTNQTSMYLCASSLWGGPREQYFGPGTRLTVT.

This chain links TRBV7-8 with TRBJ1-2; D perhaps matches TRBD1 (6 bases). Trimming removed 5 bases from V and 8 bases from J, with 18 bases in between. The CDR3 length is 14 residues. The V gene's germline CDR1 is SGHVS and CDR2 FQNEAQ. In DNA, the CDR3 is TGTGCCAGCAGCCCCGGAGGGGGGGCGCGGGGCTACACCTTC. Protein product: CASSPGGGARGYTF.

The V and J genes are TRBV30 and TRBJ2-7, with 7 bases identical to TRBD1. The germline V gene has CDR1 GTSNPN and CDR2 SVGIG (reference sequence). There are 13 residues in the CDR3. V was pared by 7 bases and J by 2 bases, with 8 bases of the junction left unmatched. This CDR3 is CAFEGAMTYEQYF. The CDR3 DNA reads as TGTGCCTTCGAGGGGGCCATGACCTACGAGCAGTACTTC.

The chain has TRBV6-5 and TRBJ2-7, with 10 positions matching TRBD1. Germline CDR1 and CDR2: MNHEY and SVGAGI. The J segment lost 4 bases and the V segment lost 2 bases, leaving 5 bases of the junction unmatched. The CDR3 is made up of 15 amino acids. The CDR3 here is CASSYRQGAGYEQYF. In nucleotides, the CDR3 is TGTGCCAGCAGTTACCGACAGGGGGCCGGATACGAGCAGTACTTC.

This clone has more than one count but fewer than ten. The chain combines TRBV6-4 with TRBJ2-2; D not resolved. Trimming took 5 bases from V and 6 from J, leaving 13 bases between them. Germline-derived CDR1 and CDR2 are MRHNA and SNTAGT. The CDR3 totals 14 residues. The CDR3 coding sequence is TGTGCCAGCAGTCCCGCCGGCGGCCCCGGGGAGCTGTTTTTT. This codes for CASSPAGGPGELFF.

Here the CDR3 reads CASSDGTDALTEAFF. The CDR3, as DNA: TGTGCCAGCAGCGACGGGACAGATGCTCTAACTGAAGCTTTCTTT. The V and J genes are TRBV28 and TRBJ1-1, with 7 positions matching TRBD1. Unmatched junction bases numbered 12, after V lost 6 bases and J lost 5 bases. The length of the CDR3 is 15 residues. Germline V gives CDR1 MDHEN, CDR2 SYDVKM.

The sample holds one count of this clone. The chain combines TRBV2 with TRBJ2-7; possible D gene TRBD1, 5 bases. CDR3 length equals 12 residues. The V gene's germline CDR1 is SNHLY and CDR2 FYNNEI. The V end was cut by 7 bases, the J end by 7 bases, with 14 bases between. Written as DNA, the CDR3 is TGTGCCAGCACCGACAGAGATTTGGAGCAGTACTTC. This translates into CASTDRDLEQYF.

The chain uses TRBV6-6 and TRBJ1-5; TRBD1 matches at 8 bases. There are 16 residues in the CDR3. The trim removed 4 bases at V and 6 bases at J, leaving 11 bases unmatched. The V gene's germline CDR1 is MNHNY and CDR2 SVGAGI (reference sequence). CDR3 loop: CASSSFYQGAVQPQHF. CDR3 coding DNA: TGTGCCAGCAGTTCATTCTACCAGGGGGCGGTTCAGCCCCAGCATTTT.

Concerning this clone: A read error may produce the germline difference seen at one junction end. This sample includes further DNA sequences coding for the same CDR3. The chain has TRBV27 and TRBJ1-2, with 9 bases that match TRBD1. CDR3 length: 14 residues. CDR1 and CDR2 (germline): MNHEY, SMNVEV (reference sequence). The CDR3 DNA follows: TGTGCCAGCAGCCCGGACAGGGGCTCGCGGGGCTACACCTTT. Protein sequence: CASSPDRGSRGYTF.

V gene TRBV19 combines with J gene TRBJ1-2, with D possibly matching TRBD1 (5 bases). Trimming shortened V by 5 bases and J by 2 bases, and 9 bases separated the two germline ends. This CDR3 has 13 amino acids. Germline CDR1 and CDR2: LNHDA and SQIVND (reference sequence). Here the CDR3 DNA reads TGTGCCAGTAGTCTGACAGTAAACTATGGCTACACCTTC. Translation gives CASSLTVNYGYTF.

The CDR3, as DNA: TGCGCCAGCAGCCAAGATTGGGAAACAGGTTTTAATGAGCAGTTCTTC. Amino acid sequence: CASSQDWETGFNEQFF. This chain links TRBV4-1 with TRBJ2-1, with D possibly matching TRBD1 (5 bases). There are 16 residues in the CDR3. Germline V gene lookup returns CDR1 MGHRA and CDR2 YSYEKL. The V gene lost 0 bases and the J gene lost 7 bases, with 16 bases spanning the gap.

J is TRBJ2-1 and V is TRBV5-1, with 8 bases matching TRBD2. After removal of 4 bases from V and 5 bases from J, the junction contained 11 bases not matched to a gene. The germline V gene has CDR1 SGHRS and CDR2 YFSETQ. The CDR3 is 16 amino acids. The CDR3 sequence: CASSLTGTRGNNEQFF. Written as DNA, the CDR3 is TGCGCCAGCAGCCTAACCGGGACTAGAGGAAACAATGAGCAGTTCTTC.

Only one count was recorded for this clone. The gene calls are TRBV5-4 and TRBJ2-5; TRBD2 matches at 11 bases. V dropped 5 bases and J dropped 1; count of bases not matched to a gene: 4. Germline CDR1 and CDR2: SGHNT and YYREEE (reference sequence). The length of the CDR3 is 15 residues. The CDR3: CASRLLAGGQETQYF. DNA for the CDR3: TGTGCCAGCAGACTTCTAGCGGGAGGCCAAGAGACCCAGTACTTC.

The J gene is TRBJ2-1, the V gene TRBV23-1; D is unclear. Being an ORF, TRBV23-1 has a function that is uncertain. V was shortened by 2 bases and J by 4 bases, with 15 bases between the two germline ends. The CDR3 length is 16 residues. CDR3 nucleotides: TGCGCCAGCAGTCAAATGGGCAGGAATGGATACAATGAGCAGTTCTTC. It yields the protein CASSQMGRNGYNEQFF.